The present TCR beta chain was sequenced within a study of T cells after yellow fever vaccination. Broader study findings: A small share of clonotypes appeared in both CD4 and CD8 compartments. Subsequent to the booster, the majority of primary-vaccination clones reappeared (roughly 95% CD4, about 90% CD8).

5'RACE template switching generated TCR cDNA, adding a universal primer site and UMIs. TCRdb analysed the 5' RACE reads with MiXCR anew, one entry per CDR3 protein. The sample contains 500,000 to 650,000 distinct CDR3 sequences, approximately 16% of which appear only once. On this clonotype: Its antigen is not known.

CDR3 length equals 14 residues. V trimming: 8 bases; J trimming: 4 bases; junction bases outside the gene matches: 8. CDR1 is DFQATT, CDR2 SNEGSKA, per germline (reference sequence). This chain uses TRBV20-1 with TRBJ2-1, with TRBD1 matching over 10 bases. The sample was PBMCs, taken 5 to 6 days after the first yellow fever vaccination. This TCR derives from a man between 18 and 35 years old who received the YFV17D yellow fever vaccine. Written as DNA, the CDR3 is TGCAGTTCAAAGGGGGACAGGGGTTACAATGAGCAGTTCTTC. Its protein product is CSSKGDRGYNEQFF.